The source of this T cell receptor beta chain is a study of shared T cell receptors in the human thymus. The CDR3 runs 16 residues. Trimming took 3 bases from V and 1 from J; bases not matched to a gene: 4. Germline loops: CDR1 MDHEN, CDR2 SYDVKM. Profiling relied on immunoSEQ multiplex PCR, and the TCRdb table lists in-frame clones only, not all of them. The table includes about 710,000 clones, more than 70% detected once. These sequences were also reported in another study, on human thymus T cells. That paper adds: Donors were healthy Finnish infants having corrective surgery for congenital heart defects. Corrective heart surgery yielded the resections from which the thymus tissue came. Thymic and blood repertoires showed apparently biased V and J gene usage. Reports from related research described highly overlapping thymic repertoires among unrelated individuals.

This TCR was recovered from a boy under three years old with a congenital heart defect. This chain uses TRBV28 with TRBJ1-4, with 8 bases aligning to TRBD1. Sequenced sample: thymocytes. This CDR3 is CASSFDRGITNEKLFF. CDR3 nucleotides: TGTGCCAGCAGTTTCGACAGGGGAATAACTAATGAAAAACTGTTTTTT.